Each of the 30 T cell receptor beta chains below was sequenced from the same sample in a study of CD8+ T cells in alopecia areata. The treatment is: oral pan-JAK inhibitor, 5-10 mg twice daily. RNA, once extracted, was reverse transcribed into cDNA for use as the sequencing template. Profiling relied on immunoSEQ multiplex PCR, and the TCRdb table lists in-frame clones only, not all of them. The sample holds about 200,000 clones, about 60% seen once. Here the sequenced sample was CD4+ T cells sorted from blood, taken at week 4, from a patient treated with tofacitinib. The receptors come from a human donor with alopecia areata.

The chain couples TRBV1 to TRBJ1-1. TRBV1 is a known pseudogene. CDR3 length equals 13 residues. CDR3 in DNA: TGCACCAGCCCCCCGGGGGACGGGACTGAAGCTTTCTTT. Residues: CTSPPGDGTEAFF.

The rearrangement joins TRBV7-9 to TRBJ1-2; D is possibly TRBD1 (5 bases). The V gene's germline CDR1 is SEHNR and CDR2 FQNEAQ (reference sequence). V was pared by 7 bases and J by 0 bases, with 18 bases between. The CDR3 has 16 amino acids. CDR3 protein: CASTLWTTVANYGYTF. The CDR3 DNA sequence: TGTGCCAGCACCCTTTGGACGACAGTGGCTAACTATGGCTACACCTTC.

J is TRBJ2-7 and V is TRBV30, with unresolved D. The CDR3 totals 12 residues. Germline assignment: CDR1 GTSNPN and CDR2 SVGIG (reference sequence). The germline V and J ends were trimmed by 1 base and 4 bases, with 8 bases remaining between them. CDR3 coding DNA: TGTGCCTGGAGTGCATTCACGTACGAGCAGTACTTC. Its protein is CAWSAFTYEQYF.

This clone was observed a handful of times. This chain connects TRBV19 to TRBJ1-2; D is undetermined. Trimming shortened V by 7 bases and J by 4 bases, and 19 bases separated the two germline ends. The CDR3 contains 15 residues. The germline CDR1 and CDR2 sequences are LNHDA and SQIVND (reference sequence). The CDR3 spells CASTKAGFARYGYTF. The CDR3 DNA reads TGTGCCAGTACCAAAGCAGGATTTGCTCGCTATGGCTACACCTTC.

This chain links TRBV30 with TRBJ1-1; 7 bases line up with TRBD1. Germline V gene sequence: CDR1 GTSNPN, CDR2 SVGIG (reference sequence). The ends lost 2 bases at V and 1 base at J; junction bases unmatched: 13. This CDR3 has 17 amino acids. CDR3 in DNA: TGTGCCTGGAGTCATACAGGGGTGGGGTGGACGAACACTGAAGCTTTCTTT. Translated, it gives CAWSHTGVGWTNTEAFF.

A few counts support this clone. The chain recombines TRBV27 with TRBJ2-7; 7 bases line up with TRBD1. The germline CDR1 and CDR2 sequences are MNHEY and SMNVEV (reference sequence). The CDR3 is 14 amino acids. J gave up 2 bases and V 5 bases, and 6 bases lay outside the gene matches. The DNA of the CDR3 is TGTGCCAGCAGTCTGGACAGGAACACCTACGAGCAGTACTTC. Encoded protein: CASSLDRNTYEQYF.

V and J are TRBV28 and TRBJ2-1; D may correspond to TRBD1 or TRBD2 (5 bases each). In germline, CDR1 is MDHEN, CDR2 SYDVKM. Deletions cut 6 bases from V and 4 bases from J, with 13 bases between. The CDR3 is made up of 14 amino acids. The CDR3 sequence is CASSSRDLYNEQFF. CDR3 coding DNA: TGTGCCAGCAGCTCCCGGGACCTATACAATGAGCAGTTCTTC.

In nucleotides, the CDR3 is TGTGCCTGGGGCCGAGGCAATCAGCCCCAGCATTTT. Protein product: CAWGRGNQPQHF. The chain employs TRBV30 and TRBJ1-5; D is ambiguous. Trimming stripped 5 bases from V and 2 bases from J, with 7 bases between. This CDR3 is built from 12 residues. Germline V gene sequence: CDR1 GTSNPN, CDR2 SVGIG (reference sequence).

In its sample, this clone was seen a few times. This chain connects TRBV4-3 to TRBJ1-1; D is unclear. The V and J ends lost 0 bases and 6 bases respectively, with 11 bases between them. The V gene's germline CDR1 is LGHNA and CDR2 YSLEER. The CDR3 spans 14 residues. CDR3 nucleotides: TGCGCCAGCAGCCAAGAAATCGGAGGTTCTGAAGCTTTCTTT. Amino acid sequence: CASSQEIGGSEAFF.

In its sample, this clone was seen a few times. The V and J genes are TRBV2 and TRBJ1-2, with 9 nucleotides matching TRBD1. This CDR3 is 16 amino acids long. In germline, CDR1 is SNHLY, CDR2 FYNNEI. The trim removed 6 bases at V and 0 bases at J, leaving 8 bases unmatched. The CDR3 sequence is CASREQGAIPNYGYTF. The DNA of the CDR3 is TGTGCCAGCAGAGAACAGGGGGCAATTCCTAACTATGGCTACACCTTC. The entire variable domain, with the rest obtained from reference TRBV2 and TRBJ1-2, is as follows: EPEVTQTPSHQVTQMGQEVILRCVPISNHLYFYWYRQILGQKVEFLVSFYNNEISEKSEIFDDQFSVERPDGSNFTLKIRSTKLEDSAMYFCASREQGAIPNYGYTFGSGTRLTVV.

The chain uses TRBV7-9 and TRBJ1-2; D unresolved. V lost 0 bases, J lost 4 bases, and 12 bases lay in between. Germline V gene lookup returns CDR1 SEHNR and CDR2 FQNEAQ (reference sequence). This CDR3 is built from 15 residues. CDR3 loop: CASSLAFGQTYGYTF. The CDR3 DNA sequence: TGTGCCAGCAGCTTAGCATTCGGCCAGACCTATGGCTACACCTTC.

The sample holds a few counts of this clone. The chain is built from TRBV7-2 and TRBJ2-3; the D is unclear. Germline CDR1 is SGHTA and CDR2 is FQGNSA. Trimming took 7 bases from V and 2 from J, leaving 13 bases between them. The CDR3 is 14 amino acids. CDR3 DNA: TGTGCCAGCACCCCCGGCCCCCTCACAGATACGCAGTATTTT. Its translation is CASTPGPLTDTQYF.

This chain uses TRBV5-6 with TRBJ1-2; possibly TRBD1 for D (5 bases). Per germline, CDR1 SGHDT and CDR2 YYEEEE. This CDR3 is built from 14 residues. V gave up 1 base and J gave up 5 bases, with 12 bases separating them. The CDR3 coding sequence is TGTGCCAGCAGCTTGATAGGGCGGGGGTATGGCTACACCTTC. It translates to CASSLIGRGYGYTF.

The count of this clone is one. The V gene is TRBV25-1, the J gene TRBJ1-6; 9 bases match TRBD1. The length of the CDR3 is 15 residues. Germline trimming cut 7 bases from V and 8 bases from J; bases unmatched to any gene: 9. Germline CDR1 reads MGHDK; CDR2 reads SYGVNS. CDR3 nucleotides: TGTGCCAGCACCCCCTACCGGGACAGGGATTCACCCCTCCACTTT. This encodes CASTPYRDRDSPLHF.

This chain joins TRBV2 and TRBJ2-3; unclear D gene. The germline V gene has CDR1 SNHLY and CDR2 FYNNEI. The length of the CDR3 is 15 residues. Trimming removed 0 bases at V and 1 base at J, with 8 bases between. The CDR3 reads CASSEAVEGTDTQYF. CDR3 nucleotide sequence: TGTGCCAGCAGTGAAGCCGTAGAAGGCACAGATACGCAGTATTTT. The whole variable domain, remainder taken from reference TRBV2 and TRBJ2-3, is EPEVTQTPSHQVTQMGQEVILRCVPISNHLYFYWYRQILGQKVEFLVSFYNNEISEKSEIFDDQFSVERPDGSNFTLKIRSTKLEDSAMYFCASSEAVEGTDTQYFGPGTRLTVL.

V and J are TRBV27 and TRBJ1-6; perhaps TRBD1 as D (5 bases). CDR1 MNHEY and CDR2 SMNVEV come from the germline V gene (reference sequence). The ends were cut back, 3 bases at V and 8 bases at J, with 35 bases in the middle. The CDR3 loop spans 22 amino acids. The CDR3 protein is CASSLGGSFSSLSASWDSPLHF. The DNA for the CDR3 is TGTGCCAGCAGTTTGGGGGGATCCTTTTCATCTCTCTCTGCCTCTTGGGATTCACCCCTCCACTTT.

The chain joins TRBV10-3 to TRBJ2-5; D perhaps matches TRBD2 (6 bases). CDR1 and CDR2 from the germline V gene are ENHRY and SYGVKD. The CDR3 covers 15 residues. With 6 bases removed from V and 5 bases from J, the gap between germline ends came to 19 bases. CDR3 coding DNA: TGTGCCATCAGGAATTCCGGGGCCCGGGGGGAGACCCAGTACTTC. Translation gives CAIRNSGARGETQYF.

V and J are TRBV30 and TRBJ2-7; no definite D call. The V gene lost 3 bases and the J gene lost 1 base, with 10 bases spanning the gap. The CDR3 covers 13 residues. Germline-derived CDR1 and CDR2 are GTSNPN and SVGIG (reference sequence). CDR3 DNA: TGTGCCTGGAGGTCCCAGGCTTCCTACGAGCAGTACTTC. It is translated as CAWRSQASYEQYF.

V is TRBV30 and J is TRBJ2-2; D perhaps matches TRBD1 (7 bases). V lost 1 base and J lost 1, with 10 bases in between. The CDR3 spans 15 residues. Germline V gives CDR1 GTSNPN, CDR2 SVGIG (reference sequence). CDR3 nucleotides: TGTGCCTGGAGTGGACAGGGACTGAACACCGGGGAGCTGTTTTTT. Its protein product is CAWSGQGLNTGELFF.

V is TRBV4-2 and J is TRBJ1-4; 12 positions agree with TRBD1. V lost 3 bases to trimming and J lost 8 bases; unmatched junction nucleotides: 4. The CDR3 loop spans 15 amino acids. Germline V lookup: CDR1 LGHNA, CDR2 YNFKEQ. Here the CDR3 reads CASSQGDRGLEKLFF. The CDR3 coding sequence is TGTGCCAGCAGCCAGGGGGACAGGGGGCTAGAAAAACTGTTTTTT.

V is TRBV30 and J is TRBJ1-2, with no clear D. The CDR3 has 11 residues. Trimming stripped 5 bases from V and 4 bases from J, with 8 bases between. CDR1 is GTSNPN and CDR2 is SVGIG in the germline V gene (reference sequence). CDR3 residues: CAWGVTYGYTF. CDR3 coding DNA: TGTGCCTGGGGGGTCACCTATGGCTACACCTTC.

The chain has TRBV7-2 and TRBJ2-3, with unresolved D. Germline-derived CDR1 and CDR2 are SGHTA and FQGNSA. V shed 1 base and J shed 9 bases, with 5 bases lying between them. The length of the CDR3 is 11 residues. CDR3 bases: TGTGCCAGCAGCTTAGGCGCAACGCAGTATTTT. Translation: CASSLGATQYF.

This clone was detected once. The chain joins TRBV28 to TRBJ2-5, with a possible D match to TRBD1 (8 bases). Trimming removed 4 bases at V and 4 bases at J, with 13 bases between. CDR3 length: 14 residues. Per the germline V gene, CDR1 is MDHEN and CDR2 is SYDVKM. In DNA, the CDR3 is TGTGCCAGCAGTTCGACAGGGGAGGGAGAGACCCAGTACTTC. Translation gives CASSSTGEGETQYF.

The V and J genes are TRBV6-5 and TRBJ1-5, with 11 positions matching TRBD1. The germline gives CDR1 MNHEY, CDR2 SVGAGI. The CDR3 has 15 residues. V was pared by 0 bases and J by 7 bases, with 2 bases of the junction left unmatched. In DNA form, the CDR3 reads TGTGCCAGCAGTTACTCGGGGACAGGGGGACAGCCCCAGCATTTT. This encodes CASSYSGTGGQPQHF.

Note on this clone: Within the sample, other DNA sequences also encode this same CDR3. V usage is TRBV30 and J usage is TRBJ1-1; D gene ambiguous. CDR1 GTSNPN and CDR2 SVGIG come from the germline V gene (reference sequence). V lost 5 bases and J 5 bases, leaving 12 bases between the germline ends. CDR3 length: 12 amino acids. Written as DNA, the CDR3 is TGTGCCTGGTCTCTGGGAGGGACTGAAGCTTTCTTT. As protein: CAWSLGGTEAFF.

As for this clone: At one end the junction does not follow the germline gene, possibly because of a read error. The V and J genes are TRBV7-7 and TRBJ2-5; the D gene is possibly TRBD2 (5 bases). The CDR3 loop spans 12 amino acids. The germline V gene encodes CDR1 SSHAT and CDR2 FNYEAQ (reference sequence). The CDR3 sequence: CASSPGQETQYF. As DNA, the CDR3 is TGTGCTAGCAGCCCGGGGCAAGAGACCCAGTACTTC.

The chain uses TRBV28 and TRBJ2-7; D remains ambiguous. The CDR3 extends over 13 amino acids. Trimming stripped 3 bases from V and 4 bases from J, with 10 bases between. CDR1 and CDR2 from the germline V gene are MDHEN and SYDVKM. Here the CDR3 reads CASSFRIPYEQYF. The CDR3 DNA is TGTGCCAGCAGTTTCAGGATACCTTACGAGCAGTACTTC.

The chain recombines TRBV6-5 with TRBJ1-5; D uncertain. CDR1 MNHEY and CDR2 SVGAGI come from the germline V gene. The CDR3 sequence is 12 residues long. V lost 9 bases and J 4 bases, leaving 10 bases between the germline ends. The CDR3 sequence: CASNGLNQPQHF. The CDR3, as DNA: TGTGCCAGTAACGGACTGAATCAGCCCCAGCATTTT.

The chain carries TRBV29-1 and TRBJ1-4; TRBD1 is a possible D gene (5 bases). The length of the CDR3 is 15 residues. The V gene's germline CDR1 is SQVTM and CDR2 ANQGSEA. Trimming took 7 bases from V and 3 from J, leaving 18 bases between them. The CDR3, as DNA: TGCAGCGCCGCACTATCCGACAGCTCTAATGAAAAACTGTTTTTT. Translating it yields CSAALSDSSNEKLFF.

The chain carries TRBV5-1 and TRBJ1-2; no definite D call. The germline CDR1 and CDR2 sequences are SGHRS and YFSETQ. The CDR3 is made up of 15 amino acids. V lost 4 bases to trimming and J lost 2 bases, with 15 bases between them. CDR3 loop: CASSPNPSMNYGYTF. In DNA form, the CDR3 reads TGCGCCAGCAGCCCGAATCCATCGATGAACTATGGCTACACCTTC.